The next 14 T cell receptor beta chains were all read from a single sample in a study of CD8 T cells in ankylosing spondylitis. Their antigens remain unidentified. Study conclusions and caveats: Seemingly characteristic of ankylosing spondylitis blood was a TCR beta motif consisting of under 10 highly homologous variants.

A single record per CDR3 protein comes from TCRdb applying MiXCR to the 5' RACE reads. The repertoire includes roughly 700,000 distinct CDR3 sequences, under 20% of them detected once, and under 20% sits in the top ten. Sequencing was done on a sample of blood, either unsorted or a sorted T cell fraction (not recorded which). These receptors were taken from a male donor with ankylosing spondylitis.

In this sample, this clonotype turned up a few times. The CDR3: CSARDGGDTQETQYF. The CDR3 nucleotides read TGCAGTGCTAGAGATGGCGGGGATACCCAAGAGACCCAGTACTTC. The J gene is TRBJ2-5, the V gene TRBV20-1; D may be TRBD2 (6 bases). The V end lost 0 bases, the J end lost 1 base, and 12 bases lay between the germline ends. The CDR3 totals 15 residues. Germline assignment: CDR1 DFQATT and CDR2 SNEGSKA (reference sequence).

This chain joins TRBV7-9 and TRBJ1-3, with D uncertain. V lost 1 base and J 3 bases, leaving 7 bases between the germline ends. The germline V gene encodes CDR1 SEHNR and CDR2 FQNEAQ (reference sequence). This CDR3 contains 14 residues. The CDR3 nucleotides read TGTGCCAGCAGCTTAGTGACTGATGGAAACACCATATATTTT. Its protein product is CASSLVTDGNTIYF.

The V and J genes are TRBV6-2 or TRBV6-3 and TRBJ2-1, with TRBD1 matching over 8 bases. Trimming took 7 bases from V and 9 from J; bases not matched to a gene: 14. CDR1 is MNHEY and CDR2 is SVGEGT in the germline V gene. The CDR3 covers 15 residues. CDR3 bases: TGTGCCAGCACCTCTATCGGACAGGGACAAGCTGAGCAGTTCTTC. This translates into CASTSIGQGQAEQFF.

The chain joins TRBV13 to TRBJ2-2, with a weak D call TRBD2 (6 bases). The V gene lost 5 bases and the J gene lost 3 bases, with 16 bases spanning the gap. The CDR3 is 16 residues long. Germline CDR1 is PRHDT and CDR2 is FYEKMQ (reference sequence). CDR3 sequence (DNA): TGTGCCAGCAGCCCCCAGCGGGCAGATTACACCGGGGAGCTGTTTTTT. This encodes CASSPQRADYTGELFF.

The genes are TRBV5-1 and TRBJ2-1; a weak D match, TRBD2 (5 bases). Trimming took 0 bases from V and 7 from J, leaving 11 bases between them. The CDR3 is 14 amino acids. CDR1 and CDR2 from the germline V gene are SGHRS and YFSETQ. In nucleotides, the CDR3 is TGCGCCAGCAGCTTGGGGGCTAGCTTTAATGAGCAGTTCTTC. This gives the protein CASSLGASFNEQFF.

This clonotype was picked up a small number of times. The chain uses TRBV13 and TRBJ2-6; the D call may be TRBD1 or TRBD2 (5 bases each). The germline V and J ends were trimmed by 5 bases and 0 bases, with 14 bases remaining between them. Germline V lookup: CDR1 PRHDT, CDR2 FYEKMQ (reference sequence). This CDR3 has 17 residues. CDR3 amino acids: CASSPGTDHSGANVLTF. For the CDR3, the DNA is TGTGCCAGCAGCCCCGGGACCGACCACTCTGGGGCCAACGTCCTGACTTTC.

The CDR3 sequence: CASSKNRESDEQYF. The DNA for the CDR3 is TGTGCCAGTAGTAAGAACAGGGAGTCCGACGAGCAGTACTTC. This chain links TRBV19 with TRBJ2-7, with D possibly matching TRBD1 (6 bases). CDR1 LNHDA and CDR2 SQIVND come from the germline V gene (reference sequence). With 4 bases removed from V and 5 bases from J, the gap between germline ends came to 15 bases. The CDR3 runs 14 residues.

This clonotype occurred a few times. This CDR3 reads CASSQDRPTEIRQYF. The CDR3 nucleotides read TGCGCCAGCAGCCAAGACCGACCGACAGAGATACGGCAGTATTTT. The chain is built from TRBV4-1 and TRBJ2-3; D possibly corresponds to TRBD1 (5 bases). V was pared by 0 bases and J by 11 bases, with 18 bases between. The CDR3 totals 15 residues. Germline loops: CDR1 MGHRA, CDR2 YSYEKL.

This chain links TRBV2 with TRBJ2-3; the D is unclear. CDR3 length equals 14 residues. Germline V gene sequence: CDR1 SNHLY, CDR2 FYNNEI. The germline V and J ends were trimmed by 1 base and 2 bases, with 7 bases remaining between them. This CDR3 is CASSEVWNTDTQYF. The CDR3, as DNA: TGTGCCAGCAGTGAAGTTTGGAACACAGATACGCAGTATTTT.

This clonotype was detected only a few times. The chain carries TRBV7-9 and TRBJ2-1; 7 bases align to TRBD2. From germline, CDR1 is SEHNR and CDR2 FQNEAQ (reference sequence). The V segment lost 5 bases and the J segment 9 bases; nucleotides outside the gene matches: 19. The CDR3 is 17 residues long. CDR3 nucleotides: TGTGCCAGCAGCATCACTGACATCCAGTTGGGGAGGGGTGAGCAGTTCTTC. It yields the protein CASSITDIQLGRGEQFF.

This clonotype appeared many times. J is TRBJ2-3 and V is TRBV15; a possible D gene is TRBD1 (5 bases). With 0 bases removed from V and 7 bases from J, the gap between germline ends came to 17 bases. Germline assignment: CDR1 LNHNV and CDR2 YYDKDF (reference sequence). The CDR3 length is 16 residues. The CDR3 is CATSRDQDPDRYTQYF. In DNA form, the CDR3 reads TGTGCCACCAGCAGAGACCAGGACCCCGACAGATATACGCAGTATTTT.

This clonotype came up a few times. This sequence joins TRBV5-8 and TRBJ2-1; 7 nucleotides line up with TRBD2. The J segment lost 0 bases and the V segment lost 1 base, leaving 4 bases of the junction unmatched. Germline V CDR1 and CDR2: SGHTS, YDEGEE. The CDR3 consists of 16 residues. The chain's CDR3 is CASSLSRTSSYNEQFF. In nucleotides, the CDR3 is TGTGCCAGCAGCTTGTCTCGGACTAGCTCCTACAATGAGCAGTTCTTC.

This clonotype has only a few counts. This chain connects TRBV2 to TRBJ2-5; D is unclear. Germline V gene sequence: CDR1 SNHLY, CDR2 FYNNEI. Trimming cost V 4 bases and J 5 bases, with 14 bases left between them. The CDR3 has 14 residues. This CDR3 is CASSGDSTWETQYF. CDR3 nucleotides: TGTGCCAGCAGTGGAGACTCGACATGGGAGACCCAGTACTTC.

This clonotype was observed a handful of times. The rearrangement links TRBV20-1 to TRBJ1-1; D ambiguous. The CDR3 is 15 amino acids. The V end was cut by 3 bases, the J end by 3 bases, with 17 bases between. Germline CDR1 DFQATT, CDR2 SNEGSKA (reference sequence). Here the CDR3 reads CSASEGHVEYTEAFF. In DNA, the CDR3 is TGCAGTGCTAGTGAAGGGCACGTAGAATACACTGAAGCTTTCTTT.